Sequencing of this T cell receptor (beta chain) was carried out in a study of blood T cell repertoires in COVID-19. Across the study: The United States, Italy and Spain supplied acute and convalescent COVID-19 samples. In each case, the material was cDNA or gDNA derived from T cells, B-cell-depleted T cells, or PBMCs.

Only in-frame clones appear in the TCRdb table, and some are missing; sequencing was by immunoSEQ multiplex PCR. The table has tens of thousands of clones, over 75% seen once. Sequences were obtained from peripheral blood. This clonotype was sampled from a man in his sixties or seventies with acute or convalescent COVID-19.

The CDR3 here is CASRQGPRTDTQYF. CDR3 in DNA: TGTGCCAGCAGACAGGGCCCACGCACAGATACGCAGTATTTT. The chain has TRBV6-4 and TRBJ2-3; D may be TRBD1 (6 bases). Germline CDR1 is MRHNA and CDR2 is SNTAGT. The CDR3 sequence is 14 residues long. Trimming shortened V by 6 bases and J by 1 base, and 11 bases separated the two germline ends.